What follows are 5 T cell receptor beta chains derived from one specimen sequenced in a study of blood T cell repertoires in COVID-19. Libraries were prepared by immunoSEQ multiplex PCR; TCRdb keeps only in-frame clonotypes and omits some of them. The profile shows approximately 97,000 clones, 87% of them singletons. The sample comprised peripheral blood. The receptors here all came from a man aged 50 to 59 with active COVID-19.

The chain is built from TRBV24-1 and TRBJ1-3; maybe TRBD1 (5 bases). The germline V and J ends were trimmed by 1 base and 3 bases, with 12 bases remaining between them. CDR3 length: 16 amino acids. CDR1 is KGHDR and CDR2 is SFDVKD in the germline V gene. In DNA, the CDR3 is TGTGCCACCAGTGATTTCGGACAACAGAGTGGAAACACCATATATTTT. Protein sequence: CATSDFGQQSGNTIYF.

V usage is TRBV11-2 and J usage is TRBJ2-1, with a possible D match to TRBD2 (6 bases). The germline gives CDR1 SGHAT, CDR2 FQNNGV. The V and J ends lost 3 bases and 0 bases respectively, with 15 bases between them. This CDR3 has 17 residues. The CDR3, as DNA: TGTGCCAGCAGCTTGGCATATCGGGGGAGCTCCTACAATGAGCAGTTCTTC. Translation gives CASSLAYRGSSYNEQFF.

The genes are TRBV18 and TRBJ1-1; D gene ambiguous. This CDR3 contains 13 residues. Germline V gene lookup returns CDR1 KGHSH and CDR2 LQKENI. V was trimmed by 3 bases and J by 1 base, leaving 6 bases between them. The CDR3 DNA reads TGTGCCAGCTCACCGGGAGGGAACACTGAAGCTTTCTTT. Protein: CASSPGGNTEAFF.

This clone was seen once. The chain carries TRBV5-5 and TRBJ1-2; D is perhaps TRBD1 (5 bases). In germline, CDR1 is SGHKS, CDR2 YYEKEE (reference sequence). V was trimmed by 4 bases and J by 5 bases, leaving 15 bases between them. The CDR3 runs to 14 residues. The CDR3 DNA reads as TGTGCCAGCAGCCCCGGGAGGGGCAGATATGGCTACACCTTC. Its protein product is CASSPGRGRYGYTF.

In its sample, this clone was seen once. This chain uses TRBV5-8 with TRBJ1-1; D is unclear. The CDR3 totals 16 residues. The germline V and J ends were trimmed by 0 bases and 6 bases, with 18 bases remaining between them. Per the germline V gene, CDR1 is SGHTS and CDR2 is YDEGEE. CDR3 DNA sequence: TGTGCCAGCAGCTTGGGAGATAGGAGGGCAGAGTCTGAAGCTTTCTTT. Amino acids: CASSLGDRRAESEAFF.